Shown below are 17 T cell receptor beta chains from a single sample sequenced in a study of identical twins. TCRdb re-analysed the 5' RACE reads in MiXCR, keeping a single row per CDR3 protein. The sample contains approximately 890,000 distinct CDR3 sequences, over 9% of which appear only once. These data were also filed under a second study, of yellow fever vaccine responses in identical twins.

Source material: PBMCs. These receptors originate from a woman aged 18-29 years in good health.

The chain joins TRBV20-1 to TRBJ1-5; D ambiguous. The V gene lost 0 bases and the J gene lost 2 bases, with 8 bases spanning the gap. This CDR3 contains 14 residues. CDR1 is DFQATT and CDR2 is SNEGSKA in the germline V gene (reference sequence). CDR3 bases: TGCAGTGCTAGAGAGCCGGGAGGCAATCAGCCCCAGCATTTT. This encodes CSAREPGGNQPQHF.

This clonotype was counted at least ten times. This chain connects TRBV11-2 to TRBJ1-1; no firm D call. Germline-derived CDR1 and CDR2 are SGHAT and FQNNGV. CDR3 length equals 13 residues. Trimming took off 4 bases at V and 7 bases at J, with 13 bases between the two ends. The CDR3 DNA sequence: TGTGCCAGCAGCTCCTCCGAAGCAAATGAAGCTTTCTTT. Protein product: CASSSSEANEAFF.

Only a few counts were recorded for this clonotype. V is TRBV29-1 and J is TRBJ2-1, with D possibly TRBD2 on 6 matching bases. CDR1 SQVTM and CDR2 ANQGSEA come from the germline V gene. This CDR3 is 17 amino acids long. Trimming shortened V by 4 bases and J by 0 bases, and 19 bases separated the two germline ends. CDR3 region: CSVGVGGKTSSYNEQFF. The CDR3 nucleotides are TGCAGCGTTGGGGTAGGCGGGAAAACCAGCTCCTACAATGAGCAGTTCTTC.

The genes are TRBV27 and TRBJ2-7, with 7 bases lining up with TRBD1. Germline values: CDR1 MNHEY, CDR2 SMNVEV (reference sequence). This CDR3 comprises 21 residues. The V segment lost 6 bases and the J segment 3 bases; nucleotides outside the gene matches: 29. CDR3 DNA sequence: TGTGCCAGCAGCCCCTCGGTCCGGACAGGCGCTACCTGGTCCCCCCTCTACGAGCAGTACTTC. Amino acids: CASSPSVRTGATWSPLYEQYF.

The J gene is TRBJ2-1, the V gene TRBV6-5; D may be TRBD1 (6 bases). The CDR3 length is 14 residues. Trimming pared 2 bases from V and 4 bases from J, leaving 9 bases between. The germline V gene has CDR1 MNHEY and CDR2 SVGAGI. CDR3 loop: CASSYLDRYNEQFF. In DNA, the CDR3 is TGTGCCAGCAGTTACCTGGACAGATACAATGAGCAGTTCTTC.

In nucleotides, the CDR3 is TGTGCCAGCAGTTTATCAGGGGCGGGGCACTGGCAAAACATTCAGTACTTC. Its protein product is CASSLSGAGHWQNIQYF. This rearrangement joins TRBV28 to TRBJ2-4; the D call may be TRBD1 or TRBD2 (6 bases each). V lost 1 base to trimming and J lost 5 bases, with 18 bases between them. Germline values: CDR1 MDHEN, CDR2 SYDVKM. CDR3 length equals 17 residues.

This clonotype came up a few times. The V and J genes are TRBV28 and TRBJ2-1, with no clear D. Trimming took off 5 bases at V and 6 bases at J, with 20 bases between the two ends. The length of the CDR3 is 16 residues. Germline V gives CDR1 MDHEN, CDR2 SYDVKM. The CDR3 sequence: CASSGSATRPINEQFF. CDR3 bases: TGTGCCAGCAGTGGAAGCGCCACACGCCCAATCAATGAGCAGTTCTTC.

This clonotype came up a few times. V usage is TRBV2 and J usage is TRBJ2-7; 8 bases agree with TRBD2. The CDR3 runs to 13 residues. CDR1 is SNHLY, CDR2 FYNNEI, per germline. The V and J ends lost 5 bases and 3 bases, in that order; junction bases with no gene match: 3. The CDR3, as DNA: TGTGCCAGCAGTCACCGGGGGGGCTACGAGCAGTACTTC. This codes for CASSHRGGYEQYF.

This clonotype was observed many times. The rearrangement uses TRBV27 and TRBJ2-7, with D perhaps given as TRBD1 or TRBD2 (5 bases each). CDR1 and CDR2 from the germline V gene are MNHEY and SMNVEV (reference sequence). The CDR3 extends over 16 amino acids. V shed 7 bases and J shed 1 base, with 20 bases lying between them. In DNA, the CDR3 is TGTGCCAGCACCAAAACCCCCAGGGACCAATCCTACGAGCAGTACTTC. Protein: CASTKTPRDQSYEQYF.

This clonotype has only a few counts. The chain joins TRBV3-1 to TRBJ1-5, with 7 bases fitting TRBD1. Germline lookup yields CDR1 LGHDT and CDR2 YNNKEL (reference sequence). There are 15 residues in the CDR3. With V trimmed by 3 bases and J by 2 bases, 4 bases remained unmatched. The CDR3 region has the DNA TGTGCCAGCAGCCAGCACAGGGGAGGCAATCAGCCCCAGCATTTT. This encodes CASSQHRGGNQPQHF. Together with reference TRBV3-1 and TRBJ1-5, the CDR3 gives the full variable domain: DTAVSQTPKYLVTQMGNDKSIKCEQNLGHDTMYWYKQDSKKFLKIMFSYNNKELIINETVPNRFSPKSPDKAHLNLHINSLELGDSAVYFCASSQHRGGNQPQHFGDGTRLSIL.

This clonotype turned up a few times. The V gene is TRBV7-9, the J gene TRBJ1-1; 8 positions agree with TRBD1. CDR3 length: 16 residues. V shed 4 bases, J shed 4 bases, and the junction held 11 bases outside the gene matches. CDR1 and CDR2 from the germline V gene are SEHNR and FQNEAQ (reference sequence). The CDR3 is CASSSRAQGAGTEAFF. CDR3 coding DNA: TGTGCCAGCAGCTCAAGGGCTCAGGGGGCAGGCACTGAAGCTTTCTTT.

This clonotype was seen a few times. The chain combines TRBV6-1 with TRBJ2-7, with 7 bases fitting TRBD1. CDR1 is MNHNS, CDR2 SASEGT, per germline. Trimming took 7 bases from V and 3 from J; bases not matched to a gene: 6. The CDR3 extends over 13 amino acids. CDR3 coding DNA: TGTGCCAGCACGAGGGGGCAATACTACGAGCAGTACGTC. As protein: CASTRGQYYEQYV.

This clonotype was counted between two and nine times. V usage is TRBV24-1 and J usage is TRBJ2-1; 7 bases are shared with TRBD1. CDR1 and CDR2 from the germline V gene are KGHDR and SFDVKD. CDR3 size: 12 residues. With 4 bases clipped from V and 10 bases from J, the junction kept 3 bases outside the gene matches. Here the CDR3 DNA reads TGTGCCACCAGTGAGTGGACAGGAGAGCAGTTCTTC. It specifies CATSEWTGEQFF.

This chain links TRBV20-1 with TRBJ1-5, with no clear D. V was shortened by 4 bases and J by 5 bases, with 15 bases between the two germline ends. The CDR3 sequence is 14 residues long. Germline loops: CDR1 DFQATT, CDR2 SNEGSKA (reference sequence). CDR3 amino acids: CSATRSLGDQPQHF. As DNA, the CDR3 is TGCAGTGCTACTCGCTCTCTCGGGGATCAGCCCCAGCATTTT.

This clonotype showed up just a few times. The rearrangement uses TRBV10-3 and TRBJ2-7; D is perhaps TRBD2 (6 bases). V shed 7 bases and J shed 2 bases, with 15 bases lying between them. Germline V CDR1 and CDR2: ENHRY, SYGVKD. This CDR3 contains 14 residues. DNA of the CDR3: TGTGCCATCACCGAAAACGGGGGTACCTACGAGCAGTACTTC. Translating it yields CAITENGGTYEQYF.

The chain recombines TRBV2 with TRBJ2-3, with unresolved D. Trimming removed 4 bases at V and 0 bases at J, with 11 bases between. The CDR3 spans 15 residues. CDR1 and CDR2 from the germline V gene are SNHLY and FYNNEI. The CDR3 DNA reads as TGTGCCAGCAGTGGCCAGGACGGTAGCACAGATACGCAGTATTTT. Its protein product is CASSGQDGSTDTQYF.

The V gene is TRBV29-1, the J gene TRBJ1-4; D ambiguous. This CDR3 is built from 10 residues. Germline V gene lookup returns CDR1 SQVTM and CDR2 ANQGSEA. V lost 7 bases, J lost 5 bases, and 5 bases lay in between. This CDR3 reads CSAKNEKLFF. CDR3 DNA sequence: TGCAGCGCGAAAAATGAAAAACTGTTTTTT. Variable domain in full (rest from reference TRBV29-1 and TRBJ1-4): SAVISQKPSRDICQRGTSLTIQCQVDSQVTMMFWYRQQPGQSLTLIATANQGSEATYESGFVIDKFPISRPNLTFSTLTVSNMSPEDSSIYLCSAKNEKLFFGSGTQLSVL.